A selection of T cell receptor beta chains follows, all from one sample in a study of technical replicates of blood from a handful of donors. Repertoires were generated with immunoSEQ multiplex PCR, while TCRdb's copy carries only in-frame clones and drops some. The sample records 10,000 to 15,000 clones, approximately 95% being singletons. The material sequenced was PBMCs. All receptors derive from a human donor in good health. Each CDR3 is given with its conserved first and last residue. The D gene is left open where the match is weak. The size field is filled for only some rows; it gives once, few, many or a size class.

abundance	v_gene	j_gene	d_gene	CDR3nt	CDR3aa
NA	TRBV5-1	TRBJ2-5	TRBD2	TGCGCCAGCAGTCCTGGGACTAGCGGGAGTCTAATTGAGACCCAGTACTTC	CASSPGTSGSLIETQYF
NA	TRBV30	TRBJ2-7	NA	TGTGCCTGGAGTGCGGACAGAGCCTACGAGCAGTACTTC	CAWSADRAYEQYF
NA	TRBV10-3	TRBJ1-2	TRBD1	TGTGCCATCAGTGACGTCCGGACAGGGGACGGCTACACCTTC	CAISDVRTGDGYTF
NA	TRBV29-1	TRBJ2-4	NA	TGCAGCGTTAAAGACCCCGTAGCCAAAAACATTCAGTACTTC	CSVKDPVAKNIQYF
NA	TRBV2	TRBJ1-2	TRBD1	TGTGCCAGCAGTGAAGAGGGACAGGGCTTTGGCTACACCTTC	CASSEEGQGFGYTF
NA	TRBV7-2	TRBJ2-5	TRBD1	TGTGCCAGCAGCTCGAGACAGGGGGGTTGGTCGGAGACCCAGTACTTC	CASSSRQGGWSETQYF
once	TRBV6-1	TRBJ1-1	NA	TGTGCCAGCGCGCTTCGAGGGGGTTCGAACACTGAAGCTTTCTTT	CASALRGGSNTEAFF
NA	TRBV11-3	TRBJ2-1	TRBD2	TGTGCCAGCAGCGGGGCGGGGGGGAGGAATGAGCAGTTCTTC	CASSGAGGRNEQFF
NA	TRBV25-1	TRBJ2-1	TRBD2	TGTGCCAGCAGTTTTAGCGGGAGGAGCAATGAGCAGTTCTTC	CASSFSGRSNEQFF
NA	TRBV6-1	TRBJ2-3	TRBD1	TGTGCCAGCAGTGAAGTAACAGGGGGCCCAGATACGCAGTATTTT	CASSEVTGGPDTQYF
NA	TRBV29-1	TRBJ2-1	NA	TGCAGCGTTCTCGACACCAACTCCTACAATGAGCAGTTCTTC	CSVLDTNSYNEQFF
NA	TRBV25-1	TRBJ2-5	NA	TGTGCCAGCAGTGTAGGCGTCTCCGGGGGGACCCAGTACTTC	CASSVGVSGGTQYF
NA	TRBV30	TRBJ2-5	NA	TGTGCCTGGTCGGGTGGGACCCAGTACTTC	CAWSGGTQYF
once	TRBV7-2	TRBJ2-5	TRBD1	TGTGCCAGCAGCTCCGGACAGGGTACCGCCAGGGAGACCCAGTACTTC	CASSSGQGTARETQYF
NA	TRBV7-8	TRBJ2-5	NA	TGTGCCAGCAGCCTGAAGGGAGCCCGAGAGACCCAGTACTTC	CASSLKGARETQYF
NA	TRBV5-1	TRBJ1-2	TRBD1	TGCGCCAGCAGCACCGGACAGGGGGCTTATGGCTACACCTTC	CASSTGQGAYGYTF
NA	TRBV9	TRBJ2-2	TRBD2	TGTGCCAGCAGCTGGACTAGCGGGAGGGAGAACACCGGGGAGCTGTTTTTT	CASSWTSGRENTGELFF
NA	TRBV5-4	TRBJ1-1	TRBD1	TGTGCCAGCAGCTCTGGGGGGGACAGGGGGCTGTACACTGAAGCTTTCTTT	CASSSGGDRGLYTEAFF
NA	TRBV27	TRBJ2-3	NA	TGTGCCAGCAGTTTAGGCACAGGGATCACAGATACGCAGTATTTT	CASSLGTGITDTQYF
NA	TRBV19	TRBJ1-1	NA	TGTGCCAGTAGTGTCGGACAACCGGGCACTGAAGCTTTCTTT	CASSVGQPGTEAFF
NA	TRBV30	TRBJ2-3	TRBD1	TGTGCCTGGAGGGGGACAGCTAGCACAGATACGCAGTATTTT	CAWRGTASTDTQYF
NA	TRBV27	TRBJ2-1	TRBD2	TGTGCCAGCAGTTTACGGCTAGCGGGAGGGCGGGGGCAGTTCTTC	CASSLRLAGGRGQFF
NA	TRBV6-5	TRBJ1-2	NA	TGTGCCAGCAGATACGACAGAGACTATGGCTACACCTTC	CASRYDRDYGYTF
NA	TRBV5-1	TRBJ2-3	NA	TGCGCCAGCAGCTGGGGGGGGCGCACAGATACGCAGTATTTT	CASSWGGRTDTQYF
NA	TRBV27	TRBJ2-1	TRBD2	TGTGCCAGTAGTCCGGGACTAGCGACCCCGGGCCATGAGCAGTTCTTC	CASSPGLATPGHEQFF
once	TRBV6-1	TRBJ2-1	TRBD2	TGTGCCAGCACCACCGGGGGGGAGAACAATGAGCAGTTCTTC	CASTTGGENNEQFF
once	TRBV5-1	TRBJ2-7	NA	TGCGCCAGCAGCTTGGGGCACAGTGGGGAGAACCGGGAGCAGTACTTC	CASSLGHSGENREQYF
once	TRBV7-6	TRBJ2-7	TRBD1	TGTGCCAGCAGCTTCAGGGACAGATCCTACGAGCAGTACTTC	CASSFRDRSYEQYF
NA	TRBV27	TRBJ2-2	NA	TGTGCCAGCAGTTTTGGGGAGAGAACCGGGGAGCTGTTTTTT	CASSFGERTGELFF
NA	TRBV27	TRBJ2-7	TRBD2	TGTGCCAGCACCCCTAGCTCTAGCGGCTCCTACGAGCAGTACTTC	CASTPSSSGSYEQYF
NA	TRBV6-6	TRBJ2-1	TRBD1	TGTGCCAGCAGTATCGGGACAGGGGTGTACAATGAGCAGTTCTTC	CASSIGTGVYNEQFF
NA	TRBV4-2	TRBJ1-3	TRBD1	TGTGCCAGCAGCCAATCGACAGGGGCATCTGGAAACACCATATATTTT	CASSQSTGASGNTIYF
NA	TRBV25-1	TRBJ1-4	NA	TGTGCCAGCAGTGAATGGGGCATAGATAATGAAAAACTGTTTTTT	CASSEWGIDNEKLFF
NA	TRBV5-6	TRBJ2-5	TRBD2	TGTGCCAGCAGCTTCGGGATAGCGGGAGTTGAGACCCAGTACTTC	CASSFGIAGVETQYF
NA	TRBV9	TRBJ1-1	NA	TGTGCCAGCAGCCCACAGGGTGCGGTGTTCACTGAAGCTTTCTTT	CASSPQGAVFTEAFF
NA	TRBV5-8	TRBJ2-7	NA	TGTGCCAGCAGCAGAGAGCCTTACGAGCAGTACTTC	CASSREPYEQYF
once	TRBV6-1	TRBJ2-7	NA	TGTGCCAGCAGTACCCAGGGATACGAGCAGTACTTC	CASSTQGYEQYF
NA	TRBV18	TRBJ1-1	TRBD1	TGTGCCAGCTCAGCACGGACAGGAAACACTGAAGCTTTCTTT	CASSARTGNTEAFF
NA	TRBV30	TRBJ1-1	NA	TGTGCCTGGGGAAGGAGAGCTATGAACACTGAAGCTTTCTTT	CAWGRRAMNTEAFF
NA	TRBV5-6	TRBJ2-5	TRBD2	TGTGCCAGCAGCTTGCTAGCGGGAGCGGGTCGGGAGACCCAGTACTTC	CASSLLAGAGRETQYF
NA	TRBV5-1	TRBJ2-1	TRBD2	TGCGCCAGCAGCTTCCAGTCTAGCGGGAACTCTGATGAGCAGTTCTTC	CASSFQSSGNSDEQFF